This is a list of T cell receptor beta chains from one sample in a study of blood T cell repertoires in COVID-19. Some clones are missing from TCRdb's copy, which holds only in-frame ones; the method was immunoSEQ multiplex PCR. The sample shows about 300,000 clones, around 86% of them seen only once. Sequencing was carried out using peripheral blood. These receptors were taken from a woman between 45 and 65 years old with acute or convalescent COVID-19. CDR3s include the opening cysteine and the closing phenylalanine or tryptophan. A D gene is named only where the DNA matches it firmly. Not every row has a clone size; where given, it reads once, few, many or a size class.

v_gene	d_gene	abundance	j_gene	CDR3aa	CDR3nt
TRBV7-2	.	.	TRBJ2-1	CASSFYRDNNEQFF	TGTGCCAGCAGCTTCTACCGGGACAACAATGAGCAGTTCTTC
TRBV6-5	TRBD1	.	TRBJ1-4	CASKLTGGAGEKLFF	TGTGCCAGCAAGCTAACAGGGGGCGCGGGTGAAAAACTGTTTTTT
TRBV20-1	TRBD2	.	TRBJ2-7	CSASRLAGVEQYF	TGCAGTGCTAGTAGGCTAGCGGGAGTTGAGCAGTACTTC
TRBV19	TRBD2	.	TRBJ2-2	CASSIDRYEAGGGGELFF	TGTGCCAGTAGTATAGACCGGTATGAAGCGGGAGGTGGCGGGGAGCTGTTTTTT
TRBV28	.	.	TRBJ2-1	CASPPGTSYNEQFF	TGTGCCAGCCCCCCCGGGACAAGCTACAATGAGCAGTTCTTC
TRBV28	.	.	TRBJ2-7	CASSLGGGNHEQYF	TGTGCCAGCAGTTTAGGAGGGGGCAATCACGAGCAGTACTTC
TRBV5-1	TRBD1	.	TRBJ1-5	CASSLGDRANQPQHF	TGCGCCAGCAGCCTGGGGGACAGGGCAAATCAGCCCCAGCATTTT
TRBV7-2	.	.	TRBJ2-7	CASSGSGLPRSYEQYF	TGTGCCAGCAGCGGATCGGGACTCCCGAGGTCCTACGAGCAGTACTTC
TRBV28	.	.	TRBJ1-2	CASSLQGYGYTF	TGTGCCAGCAGTCTGCAGGGGTATGGCTACACCTTC
TRBV7-2	.	.	TRBJ2-3	CASSSSGPGTSSDTQYF	TGTGCCAGCAGCTCGTCTGGACCGGGAACCTCTTCTGATACGCAGTATTTT
TRBV6-6	TRBD1	.	TRBJ1-2	CASSYSQGAYGYTF	TGTGCCAGCAGTTACTCGCAGGGGGCCTATGGCTACACCTTC
TRBV5-1	TRBD1	.	TRBJ1-5	CASSLGGQANQPQHF	TGCGCCAGCAGCTTGGGAGGACAGGCCAATCAGCCCCAGCATTTT
TRBV19	.	.	TRBJ2-7	CASSTPSGYSEQYF	TGTGCCAGTAGTACCCCGTCAGGGTATAGCGAGCAGTACTTC
TRBV6-2/TRBV6-3	TRBD1	.	TRBJ2-4	CASSYSNDRADKNIQYF	TGTGCCAGCAGTTACTCGAACGACAGGGCTGACAAAAACATTCAGTACTTC
TRBV28	.	.	TRBJ1-5	CASSFAGAHNQPQHF	TGTGCCAGCAGTTTTGCGGGGGCCCACAATCAGCCCCAGCATTTT
TRBV9	TRBD1	.	TRBJ2-7	CASSVGAGTGSYEQYF	TGTGCCAGCAGCGTAGGGGCCGGGACAGGGTCCTACGAGCAGTACTTC
TRBV14	.	.	TRBJ2-2	CASSHRTGSNTGELFF	TGTGCCAGCAGCCATCGGACTGGCTCGAACACCGGGGAGCTGTTTTTT
TRBV5-1	.	.	TRBJ1-3	CASSPLTGGGNTIYF	TGCGCCAGCAGCCCCTTGACCGGGGGAGGAAACACCATATATTTT
TRBV5-1	TRBD2	.	TRBJ2-4	CASSPGTSGQVQYF	TGCGCCAGCAGCCCCGGGACTAGCGGCCAGGTTCAGTACTTC
TRBV9	TRBD2	.	TRBJ2-1	CASSVGLAENYNEQFF	TGTGCCAGCAGCGTAGGCCTAGCGGAAAACTACAATGAGCAGTTCTTC
TRBV4-1	.	.	TRBJ2-7	CASSQERGLEQYF	TGCGCCAGCAGCCAAGAAAGGGGTCTCGAGCAGTACTTC
TRBV9	.	.	TRBJ1-6	CASSVNPTAYNSPLHF	TGTGCCAGCAGCGTAAACCCCACAGCCTATAATTCACCCCTCCACTTT
TRBV27	TRBD1	.	TRBJ1-4	CASSWDRSNEKLFF	TGTGCCAGCAGTTGGGACAGGAGTAATGAAAAACTGTTTTTT
TRBV27	.	.	TRBJ2-1	CASSTGGRQFF	TGTGCCAGCAGTACCGGAGGTAGACAGTTCTTC
TRBV9	TRBD1	.	TRBJ2-1	CASSVARGPTGEQFF	TGTGCCAGCAGCGTGGCCAGGGGGCCGACGGGTGAGCAGTTCTTC
TRBV9	.	.	TRBJ2-1	CASSVSQVDEQFF	TGTGCCAGCAGCGTAAGTCAGGTAGATGAGCAGTTCTTC
TRBV18	.	.	TRBJ2-7	CASSPASDYEQYF	TGTGCCAGCTCACCTGCCAGCGACTACGAGCAGTACTTC
TRBV6-5	TRBD1	.	TRBJ2-7	CASSSTGLFPYEQYF	TGTGCCAGCAGTTCGACAGGGCTCTTCCCCTACGAGCAGTACTTC
TRBV2	TRBD1	.	TRBJ2-1	CASSGQGRNEQFF	TGTGCCAGCAGCGGACAGGGGCGGAATGAGCAGTTCTTC
TRBV27	TRBD2	once	TRBJ2-7	CASSLTAGVGSYEQYF	TGTGCCAGCAGTTTAACAGCGGGAGTAGGATCTTACGAGCAGTACTTC
TRBV7-2	TRBD1	.	TRBJ1-2	CASSPGTANYGYTF	TGTGCCAGCAGCCCCGGGACAGCTAACTATGGCTACACCTTC
TRBV15	TRBD1	.	TRBJ2-6	CATSLGQVRANVLTF	TGTGCCACCAGTCTGGGACAGGTCCGCGCCAACGTCCTGACTTTC
TRBV18	.	.	TRBJ2-3	CASTPLGTGVTDTQYF	TGTGCCAGCACCCCGCTCGGGACGGGAGTCACAGATACGCAGTATTTT
TRBV30	TRBD2	.	TRBJ2-5	CAWSVLRTSGRVEETQYF	TGTGCCTGGAGTGTACTACGGACTAGCGGGAGGGTTGAAGAGACCCAGTACTTC
TRBV7-9	.	.	TRBJ2-5	CASSSEGRETQYF	TGTGCCAGCAGCTCCGAGGGGAGGGAGACCCAGTACTTC
TRBV10-2	TRBD2	few	TRBJ2-3	CASSGGLPFTDTQYF	TGCGCCAGCAGTGGGGGACTACCATTCACAGATACGCAGTATTTT
TRBV28	TRBD1	.	TRBJ1-2	CASSLAGGIYGYTF	TGTGCCAGCAGTCTAGCAGGGGGCATCTATGGCTACACCTTC
TRBV7-9	.	many	TRBJ1-4	CASSTEAGGKLFF	TGTGCCAGCAGCACCGAGGCGGGCGGGAAACTGTTTTTT
TRBV7-2	.	.	TRBJ2-7	CASSLRIGTVGSYEQYF	TGTGCCAGCAGCTTAAGGATAGGGACTGTTGGCTCCTACGAGCAGTACTTC
TRBV18	TRBD1	.	TRBJ1-2	CASSPKGAGDYGYTF	TGTGCCAGCTCACCAAAGGGGGCCGGCGACTATGGCTACACCTTC
TRBV5-8	TRBD2	.	TRBJ2-1	CASSLARGAGDNNEQFF	TGTGCCAGCAGCTTGGCCCGCGGAGCGGGAGACAACAATGAGCAGTTCTTC
TRBV5-1	.	few	TRBJ2-2	CASSANLANGELFF	TGCGCCAGCAGCGCGAACCTAGCGAACGGGGAGCTGTTTTTT
TRBV11-2	.	.	TRBJ1-2	CASSLDRGGASGYGYTF	TGTGCCAGCAGCTTAGATCGAGGGGGGGCTAGTGGCTATGGCTACACCTTC
TRBV7-2	.	.	TRBJ1-2	CASSLGGRYGYTF	TGTGCCAGCAGCTTAGGAGGGAGGTATGGCTACACCTTC
TRBV7-8	TRBD2	.	TRBJ2-5	CASTRWGGSGETQYF	TGTGCCAGCACCCGGTGGGGGGGAAGCGGAGAGACCCAGTACTTC
TRBV2	.	once	TRBJ1-1	CASSPDTEAFF	TGTGCCAGCAGTCCCGACACTGAAGCTTTCTTT
TRBV6-1	TRBD1	.	TRBJ1-2	CASSELDRGSGYTF	TGTGCCAGCAGTGAGCTAGACAGGGGTAGCGGCTACACCTTC
TRBV5-1	TRBD2	.	TRBJ2-5	CASSWGSSGSGETQYF	TGCGCCAGCAGCTGGGGAAGTAGCGGGAGCGGGGAGACCCAGTACTTC
TRBV21-1	.	.	TRBJ2-1	CASSKVELAGYNEQFF	TGTGCCAGCAGCAAAGTGGAACTAGCGGGATACAATGAGCAGTTCTTC
TRBV15	TRBD1	.	TRBJ1-2	CATSSRQGNYGYTF	TGTGCCACCAGCAGCCGACAGGGTAACTATGGCTACACCTTC
TRBV28	.	once	TRBJ1-3	CASRLASGNTIYF	TGTGCCAGCAGGTTGGCCTCTGGAAACACCATATATTTT
TRBV6-5	.	.	TRBJ1-2	CASSYDGGVAGYTF	TGTGCCAGCAGTTACGATGGAGGGGTGGCTGGCTACACCTTC
TRBV4-1	TRBD1	.	TRBJ2-7	CASSQEHRTGFYEQYF	TGCGCCAGCAGCCAAGAACATCGGACAGGGTTTTACGAGCAGTACTTC
TRBV27	TRBD1	.	TRBJ1-1	CASSFHRGRTEAIF	TGTGCCAGCAGTTTTCACAGGGGGAGAACTGAAGCTATCTTT
TRBV7-3	.	.	TRBJ1-5	CASSFPRGYSNQPQHF	TGTGCCAGCAGCTTCCCCAGGGGCTATAGCAATCAGCCCCAGCATTTT